The sequence of this T cell receptor beta chain was determined in a study of shared clonotypes between healthy human individuals. Study in general: Every donor yielded three CD4 naive, three CD4 memory, two CD8 naive and one CD8 memory plate. Broader study findings: The study found 4.5% to 6% of naive CD4 clonotypes shared across four donors. Larger richness was generally estimated for naive than memory subsets.

This clone has only one observation. Its antigen is as yet unknown. Repertoires were generated with immunoSEQ multiplex PCR, while TCRdb's copy carries only in-frame clones and drops some. The sample has around 600,000 clones; approximately 95% are singletons. Naive CD8 cells comprised CD45RO-negative, CCR7-positively selected cells, excluding terminally differentiated effector memory CD45RA+ cells. Germline assignment: CDR1 MDHEN and CDR2 SYDVKM. V trimming: 2 bases; J trimming: 4 bases; junction bases outside the gene matches: 8. The CDR3 sequence is 15 residues long. The sequenced sample consisted of naive CD8+ T cells sorted from blood. This sequence originates from a woman aged 25-40 years in good health. This chain joins TRBV28 and TRBJ2-7, with TRBD1 matching 7 bases. CDR3 in amino acids: CASSLRQGSGYEQYF. The CDR3 nucleotides read TGTGCCAGCAGTTTAAGACAGGGTTCGGGTTACGAGCAGTACTTC.